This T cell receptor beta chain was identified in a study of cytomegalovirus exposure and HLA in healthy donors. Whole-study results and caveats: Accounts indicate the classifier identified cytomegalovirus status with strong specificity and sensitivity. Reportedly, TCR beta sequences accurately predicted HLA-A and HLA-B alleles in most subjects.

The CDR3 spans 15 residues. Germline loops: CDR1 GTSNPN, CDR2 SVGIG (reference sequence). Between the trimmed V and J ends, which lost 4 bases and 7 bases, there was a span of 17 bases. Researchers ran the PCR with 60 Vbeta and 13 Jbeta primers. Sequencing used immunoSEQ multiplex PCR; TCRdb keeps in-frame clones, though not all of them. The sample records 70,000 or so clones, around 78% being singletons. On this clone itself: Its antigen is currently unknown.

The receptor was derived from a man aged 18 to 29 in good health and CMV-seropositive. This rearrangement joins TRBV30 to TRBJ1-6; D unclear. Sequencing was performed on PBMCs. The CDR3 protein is CAWISRASGNSPLHF. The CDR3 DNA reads TGTGCCTGGATCAGCCGGGCCTCGGGGAATTCACCCCTCCACTTT.